This T cell receptor beta chain was documented in a study of beta chain features in type 1 diabetes. Regarding the study as a whole: Unsettled here was the matter of whether HLA type influences TCRB rearrangement. Moderate but significant shortening of TCRB CDR3s was recorded in all four CD4+ subsets from Type 1 diabetes patients.

There are a few counts of this clone. Its antigen is currently unknown. Distinct nucleotide sequences in the sample also encode this CDR3. Isolated RNA was reverse transcribed in full, so expressed TCRB transcripts were sequenced. Here immunoSEQ multiplex PCR was the method, and the copy in TCRdb shows in-frame clones only, minus some. The repertoire has over 600,000 clones, 9.5% to 15% of them found once; the top ten carry around 0.12%. In germline, CDR1 is MDHEN, CDR2 SYDVKM. Deletions cut 6 bases from V and 1 base from J, with 6 bases between. There are 12 residues in the CDR3. Each population that was sorted was more than 98% pure.

This chain links TRBV28 with TRBJ1-2; the D gene is possibly TRBD1 (5 bases). The receptor comes from a young man with type 1 diabetes. The specimen was naive CD4+ T cells from blood. CDR3 loop: CASRQGNYGYTF. The CDR3 bases are TGTGCCAGCAGGCAGGGTAACTATGGCTACACCTTC.